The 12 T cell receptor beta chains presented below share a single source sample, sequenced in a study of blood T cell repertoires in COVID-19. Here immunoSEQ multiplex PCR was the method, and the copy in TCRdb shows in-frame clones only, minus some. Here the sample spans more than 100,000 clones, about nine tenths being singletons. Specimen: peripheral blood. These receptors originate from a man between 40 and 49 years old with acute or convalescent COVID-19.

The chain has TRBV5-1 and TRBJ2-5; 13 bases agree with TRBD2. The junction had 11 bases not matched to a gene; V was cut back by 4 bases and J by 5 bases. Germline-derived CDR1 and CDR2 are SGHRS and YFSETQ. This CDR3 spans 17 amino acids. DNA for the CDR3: TGCGCCAGCAGCCCAGGGACTAGCGGGGATGGATGGGAGACCCAGTACTTC. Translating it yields CASSPGTSGDGWETQYF.

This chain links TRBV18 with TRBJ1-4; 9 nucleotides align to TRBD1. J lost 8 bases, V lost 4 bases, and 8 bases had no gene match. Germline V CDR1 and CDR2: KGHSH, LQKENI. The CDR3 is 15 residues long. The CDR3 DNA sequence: TGTGCCAGCTCACAGTACAGGGGGCTGAGAGAAAAACTGTTTTTT. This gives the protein CASSQYRGLREKLFF.

The CDR3 spells CASSPLKSPIQHGLAFF. CDR3 sequence (DNA): TGTGCCAGCAGTCCACTTAAGTCCCCAATACAACATGGGCTAGCTTTCTTT. The chain uses TRBV28 and TRBJ1-1; D is uncertain. The germline V and J ends were trimmed by 5 bases and 10 bases, with 29 bases remaining between them. The length of the CDR3 is 17 residues. Germline V CDR1 and CDR2: MDHEN, SYDVKM.

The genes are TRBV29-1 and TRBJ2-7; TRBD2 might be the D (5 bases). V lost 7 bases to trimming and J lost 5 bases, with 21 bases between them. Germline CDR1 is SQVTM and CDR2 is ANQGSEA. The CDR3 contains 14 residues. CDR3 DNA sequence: TGCAGCGCCCCCCCGAGGGCAGGTTTTCACGAGCAGTACTTC. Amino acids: CSAPPRAGFHEQYF.

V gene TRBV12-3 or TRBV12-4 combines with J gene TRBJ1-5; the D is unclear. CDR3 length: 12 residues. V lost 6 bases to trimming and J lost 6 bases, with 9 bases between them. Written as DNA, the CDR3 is TGTGCCAGCAGACTCGGAGCTCAGCCCCAGCATTTT. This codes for CASRLGAQPQHF.

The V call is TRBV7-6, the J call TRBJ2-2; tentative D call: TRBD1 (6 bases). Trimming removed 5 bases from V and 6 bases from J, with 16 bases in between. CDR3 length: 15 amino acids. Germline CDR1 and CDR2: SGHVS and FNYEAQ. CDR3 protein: CASSAQRDKSGELFF. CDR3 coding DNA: TGTGCCAGCAGCGCACAACGGGACAAGTCCGGGGAGCTGTTTTTT. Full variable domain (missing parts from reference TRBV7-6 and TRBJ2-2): GAGVSQSPRYKVTKRGQDVALRCDPISGHVSLYWYRQALGQGPEFLTYFNYEAQQDKSGLPNDRFSAERPEGSISTLTIQRTEQRDSAMYRCASSAQRDKSGELFFGEGSRLTVL.

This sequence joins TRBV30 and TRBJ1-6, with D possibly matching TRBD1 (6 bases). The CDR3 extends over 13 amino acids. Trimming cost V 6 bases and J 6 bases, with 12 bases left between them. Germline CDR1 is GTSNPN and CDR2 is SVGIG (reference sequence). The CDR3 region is CACPTGANSPLHF. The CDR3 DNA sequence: TGTGCCTGCCCGACAGGTGCTAATTCACCCCTCCACTTT.

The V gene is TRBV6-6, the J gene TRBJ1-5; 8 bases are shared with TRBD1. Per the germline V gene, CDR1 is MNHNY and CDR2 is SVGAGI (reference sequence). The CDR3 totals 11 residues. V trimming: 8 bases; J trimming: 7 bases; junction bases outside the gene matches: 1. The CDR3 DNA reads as TGTGCCAGCGCAGGGGGCCAGCCCCAGCATTTT. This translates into CASAGGQPQHF.

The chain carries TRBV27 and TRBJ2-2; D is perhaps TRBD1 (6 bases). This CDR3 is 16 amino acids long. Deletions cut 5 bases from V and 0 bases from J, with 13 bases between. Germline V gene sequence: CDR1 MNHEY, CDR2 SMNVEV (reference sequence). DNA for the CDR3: TGTGCCAGCAGTCCCCGGTGGACAGCGAACACCGGGGAGCTGTTTTTT. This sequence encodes CASSPRWTANTGELFF.

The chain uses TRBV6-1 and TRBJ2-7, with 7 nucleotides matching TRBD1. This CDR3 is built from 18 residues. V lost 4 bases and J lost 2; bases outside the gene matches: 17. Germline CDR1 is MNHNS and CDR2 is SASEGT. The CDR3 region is CASSGLNRAGTEPYEQYF. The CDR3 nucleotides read TGTGCCAGCAGTGGACTTAACCGAGCCGGGACAGAGCCCTACGAGCAGTACTTC.

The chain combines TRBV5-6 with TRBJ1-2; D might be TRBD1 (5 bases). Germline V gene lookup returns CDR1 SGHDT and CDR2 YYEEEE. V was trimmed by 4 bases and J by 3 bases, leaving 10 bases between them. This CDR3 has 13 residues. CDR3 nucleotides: TGTGCCAGCAGCGCGACAGAACACTATGGCTACACCTTC. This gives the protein CASSATEHYGYTF.

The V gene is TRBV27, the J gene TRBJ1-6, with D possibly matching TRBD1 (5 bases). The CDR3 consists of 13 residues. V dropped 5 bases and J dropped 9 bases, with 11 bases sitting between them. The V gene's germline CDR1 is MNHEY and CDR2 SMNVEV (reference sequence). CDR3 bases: TGTGCCAGCAGTCTCCCAGGGATTTCACCCCTCCACTTT. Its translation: CASSLPGISPLHF.